The present entry profiles one T cell receptor (beta chain) with its context. These data belong to a study of Graves' ophthalmopathy and Graves' hyperthyroidism. RNA transcripts served as template for amplifying TCR beta CDR3 sequences. HTBI-primed first-round RT-PCR preceded second-round multiplex PCR. TCRdb re-called the multiplex PCR reads through MiXCR, storing one row per CDR3 protein. This table holds hundreds of thousands of distinct CDR3 sequences, around 20% found once. Germline V gene sequence: CDR1 MNHEY, CDR2 SVGEGT. Trimming took off 6 bases at V and 4 bases at J, with 21 bases between the two ends. The CDR3 has 17 amino acids.

The sequenced sample consisted of peripheral blood. This clonotype was sampled from a woman aged 18-35 years with stable Graves' hyperthyroidism. The rearrangement joins TRBV6-2 or TRBV6-3 to TRBJ2-2; D is possibly TRBD2 (6 bases). The CDR3 reads CASSRGGAAGTTGELFF. Written as DNA, the CDR3 is TGTGCCAGCAGCCGGGGCGGGGCAGCGGGCACCACCGGGGAGCTGTTTTTT.